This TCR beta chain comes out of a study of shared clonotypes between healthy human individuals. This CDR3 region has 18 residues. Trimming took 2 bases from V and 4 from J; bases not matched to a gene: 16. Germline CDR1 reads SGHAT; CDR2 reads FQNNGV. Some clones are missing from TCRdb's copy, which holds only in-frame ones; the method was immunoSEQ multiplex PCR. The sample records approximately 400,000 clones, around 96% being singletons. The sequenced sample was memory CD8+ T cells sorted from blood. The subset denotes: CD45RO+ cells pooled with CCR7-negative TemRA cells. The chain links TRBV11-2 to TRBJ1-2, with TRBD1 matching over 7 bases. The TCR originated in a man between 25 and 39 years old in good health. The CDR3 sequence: CASSLNSGRGGGGYGYTF. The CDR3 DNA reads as TGTGCCAGCAGCTTAAATTCGGGCAGGGGGGGCGGTGGCTATGGCTACACCTTC.